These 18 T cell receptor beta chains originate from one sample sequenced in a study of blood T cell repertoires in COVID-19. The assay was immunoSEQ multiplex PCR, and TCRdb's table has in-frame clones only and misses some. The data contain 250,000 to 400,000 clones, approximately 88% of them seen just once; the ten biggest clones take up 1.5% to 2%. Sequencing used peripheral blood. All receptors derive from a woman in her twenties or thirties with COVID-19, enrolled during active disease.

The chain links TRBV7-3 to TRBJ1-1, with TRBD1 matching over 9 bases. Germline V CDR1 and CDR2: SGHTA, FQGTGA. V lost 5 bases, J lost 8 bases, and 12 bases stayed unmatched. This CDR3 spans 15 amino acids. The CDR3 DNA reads TGTGCCAGCAGCGAAAGGCCGGGACAGGGACCCGAAGCTTTCTTT. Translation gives CASSERPGQGPEAFF.

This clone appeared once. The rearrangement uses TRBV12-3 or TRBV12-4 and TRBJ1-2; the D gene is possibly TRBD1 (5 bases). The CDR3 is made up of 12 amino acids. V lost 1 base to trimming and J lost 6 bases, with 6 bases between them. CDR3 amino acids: CASSLEGHGYTF. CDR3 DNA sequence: TGTGCCAGCAGTTTAGAGGGGCATGGCTACACCTTC.

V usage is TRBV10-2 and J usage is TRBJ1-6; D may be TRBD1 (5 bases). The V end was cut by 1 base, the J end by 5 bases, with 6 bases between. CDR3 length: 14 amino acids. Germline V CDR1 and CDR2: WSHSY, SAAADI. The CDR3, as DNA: TGCGCCAGCAGTGAGTACAGGAATAATTCACCCCTCCACTTT. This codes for CASSEYRNNSPLHF.

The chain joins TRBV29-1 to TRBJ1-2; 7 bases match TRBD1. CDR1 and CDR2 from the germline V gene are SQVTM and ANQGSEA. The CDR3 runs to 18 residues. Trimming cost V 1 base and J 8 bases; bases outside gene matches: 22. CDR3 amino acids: CSVEVSLDRPLSSSGYTF. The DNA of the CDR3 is TGCAGCGTTGAAGTCTCACTGGACAGGCCTTTAAGTTCGTCGGGCTACACCTTC.

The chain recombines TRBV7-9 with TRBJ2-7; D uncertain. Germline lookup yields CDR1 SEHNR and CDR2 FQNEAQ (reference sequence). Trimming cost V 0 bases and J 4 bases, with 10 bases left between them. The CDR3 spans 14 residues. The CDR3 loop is CASSLAGVGYEQYF. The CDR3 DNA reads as TGTGCCAGCAGCTTAGCGGGCGTTGGTTACGAGCAGTACTTC.

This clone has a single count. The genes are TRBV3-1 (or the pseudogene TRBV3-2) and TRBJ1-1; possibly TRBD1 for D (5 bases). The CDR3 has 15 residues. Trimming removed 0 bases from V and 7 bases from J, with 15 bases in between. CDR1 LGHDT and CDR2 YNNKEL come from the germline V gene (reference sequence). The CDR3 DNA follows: TGTGCCAGCAGCCAAGATCTAACAGGTACCAATGAAGCTTTCTTT. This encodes CASSQDLTGTNEAFF.

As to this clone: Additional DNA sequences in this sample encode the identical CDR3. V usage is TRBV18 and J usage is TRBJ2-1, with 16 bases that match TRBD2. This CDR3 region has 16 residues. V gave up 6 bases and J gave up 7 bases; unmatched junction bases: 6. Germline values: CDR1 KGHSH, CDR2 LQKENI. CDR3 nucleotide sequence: TGTGCCAGCTCGCCGGGACTAGCGGGGGGGCGAAATGAGCAGTTCTTC. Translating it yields CASSPGLAGGRNEQFF. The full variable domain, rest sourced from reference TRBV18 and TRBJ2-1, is NAGVMQNPRHLVRRRGQEARLRCSPMKGHSHVYWYRQLPEEGLKFMVYLQKENIIDESGMPKERFSAEFPKEGPSILRIQQVVRGDSAAYFCASSPGLAGGRNEQFFGPGTRLTVL.

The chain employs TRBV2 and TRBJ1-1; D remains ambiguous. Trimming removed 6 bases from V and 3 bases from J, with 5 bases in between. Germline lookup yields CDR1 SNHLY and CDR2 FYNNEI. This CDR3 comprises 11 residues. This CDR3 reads CASREYTEAFF. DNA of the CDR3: TGTGCCAGCAGGGAGTACACTGAAGCTTTCTTT.

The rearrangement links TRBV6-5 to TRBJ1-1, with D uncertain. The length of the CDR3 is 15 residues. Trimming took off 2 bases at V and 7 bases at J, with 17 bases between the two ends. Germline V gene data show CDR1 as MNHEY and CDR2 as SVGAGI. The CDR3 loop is CASSYGRTMGGEAFF. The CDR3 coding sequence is TGTGCCAGCAGTTACGGACGGACGATGGGAGGTGAAGCTTTCTTT.

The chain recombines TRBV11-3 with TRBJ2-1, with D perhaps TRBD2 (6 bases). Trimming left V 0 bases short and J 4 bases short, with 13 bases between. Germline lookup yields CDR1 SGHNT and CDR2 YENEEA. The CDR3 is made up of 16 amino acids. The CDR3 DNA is TGTGCCAGCAGCTTAGACGGGGGAGCATCTTACAATGAGCAGTTCTTC. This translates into CASSLDGGASYNEQFF. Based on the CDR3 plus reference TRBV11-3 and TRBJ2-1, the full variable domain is EAGVVQSPRYKIIEKKQPVAFWCNPISGHNTLYWYLQNLGQGPELLIRYENEEAVDDSQLPKDRFSAERLKGVDSTLKIQPAELGDSAVYLCASSLDGGASYNEQFFGPGTRLTVL.

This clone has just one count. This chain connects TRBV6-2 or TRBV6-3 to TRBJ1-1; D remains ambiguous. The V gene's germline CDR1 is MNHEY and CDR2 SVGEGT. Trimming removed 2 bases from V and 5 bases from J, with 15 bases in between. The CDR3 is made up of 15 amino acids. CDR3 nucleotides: TGTGCCAGCAGTTACGGTGCGGCCAGAGGGACTGAAGCTTTCTTT. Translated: CASSYGAARGTEAFF.

Here the CDR3 reads CASSSQGVGTQYF. CDR3 coding DNA: TGTGCCAGCAGCTCGCAGGGTGTTGGGACCCAGTACTTC. The chain links TRBV7-2 to TRBJ2-5, with D maybe TRBD1 (5 bases). The length of the CDR3 is 13 residues. V gave up 4 bases and J gave up 7 bases, with 13 bases separating them. Germline-derived CDR1 and CDR2 are SGHTA and FQGNSA.

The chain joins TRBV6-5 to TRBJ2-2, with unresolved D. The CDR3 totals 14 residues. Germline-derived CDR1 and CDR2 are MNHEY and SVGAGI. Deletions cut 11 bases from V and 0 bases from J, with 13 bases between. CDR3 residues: CAGSVSANTGELFF. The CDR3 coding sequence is TGTGCCGGCTCCGTCTCCGCGAACACCGGGGAGCTGTTTTTT.

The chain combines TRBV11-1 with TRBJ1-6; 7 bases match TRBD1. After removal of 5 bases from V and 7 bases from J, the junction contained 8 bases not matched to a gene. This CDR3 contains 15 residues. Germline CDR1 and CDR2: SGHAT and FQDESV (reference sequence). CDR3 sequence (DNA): TGTGCCAGCAGCCCCGGGGGCAGGGGGAATTCACCCCTCCACTTT. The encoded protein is CASSPGGRGNSPLHF.

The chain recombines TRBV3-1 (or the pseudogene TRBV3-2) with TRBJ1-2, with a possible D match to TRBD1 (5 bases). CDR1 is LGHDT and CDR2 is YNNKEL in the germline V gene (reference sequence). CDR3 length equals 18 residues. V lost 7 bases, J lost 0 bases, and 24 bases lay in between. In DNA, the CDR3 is TGTGCCAGCACCACCCGCGGGAGGCAGGGCCGGTCTAACTATGGCTACACCTTC. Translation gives CASTTRGRQGRSNYGYTF.

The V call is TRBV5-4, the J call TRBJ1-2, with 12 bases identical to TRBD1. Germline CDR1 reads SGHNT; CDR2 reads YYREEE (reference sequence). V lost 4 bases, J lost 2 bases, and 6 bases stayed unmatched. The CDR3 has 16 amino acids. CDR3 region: CASSPGQGALNYGYTF. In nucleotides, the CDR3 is TGTGCCAGCAGCCCGGGACAGGGGGCTTTAAACTATGGCTACACCTTC. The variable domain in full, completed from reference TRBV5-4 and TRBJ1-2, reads ETGVTQSPTHLIKTRGQQVTLRCSSQSGHNTVSWYQQALGQGPQFIFQYYREEENGRGNFPPRFSGLQFPNYSSELNVNALELDDSALYLCASSPGQGALNYGYTFGSGTRLTVV.

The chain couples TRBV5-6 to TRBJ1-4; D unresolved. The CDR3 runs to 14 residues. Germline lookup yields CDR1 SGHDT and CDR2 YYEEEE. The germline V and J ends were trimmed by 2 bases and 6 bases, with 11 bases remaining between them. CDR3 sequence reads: CASSFTPRDEKLFF. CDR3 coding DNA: TGTGCCAGCAGCTTTACCCCGAGGGATGAAAAACTGTTTTTT.

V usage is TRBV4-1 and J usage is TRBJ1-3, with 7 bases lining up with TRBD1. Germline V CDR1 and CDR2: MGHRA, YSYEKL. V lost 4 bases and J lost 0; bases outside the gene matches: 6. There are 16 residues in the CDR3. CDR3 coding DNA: TGCGCCAGCAGCCCGGACAGGTACTTCTCTGGAAACACCATATATTTT. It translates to CASSPDRYFSGNTIYF.